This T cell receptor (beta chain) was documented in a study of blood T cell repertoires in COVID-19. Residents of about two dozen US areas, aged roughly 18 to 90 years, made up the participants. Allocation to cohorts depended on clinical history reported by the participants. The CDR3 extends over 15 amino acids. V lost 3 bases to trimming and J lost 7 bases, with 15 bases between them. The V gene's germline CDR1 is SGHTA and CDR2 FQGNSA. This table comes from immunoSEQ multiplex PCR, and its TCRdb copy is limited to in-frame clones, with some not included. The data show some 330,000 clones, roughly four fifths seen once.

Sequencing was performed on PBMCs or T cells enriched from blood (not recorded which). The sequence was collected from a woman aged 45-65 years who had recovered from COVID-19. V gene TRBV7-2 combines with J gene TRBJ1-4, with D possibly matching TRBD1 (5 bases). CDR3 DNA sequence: TGTGCCAGCAGCTTTTTGGGGGGGATGATTGAAAAACTGTTTTTT. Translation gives CASSFLGGMIEKLFF.